The T cell receptor beta chain under discussion was sequenced for a study of blood T cells in healthy people across ages. Trimming shortened V by 7 bases and J by 6 bases, and 13 bases separated the two germline ends. The CDR3 sequence is 13 residues long. A second about 7 to 12 cycle PCR used barcoded and J-beta primers. TCRdb reprocessed the 5' RACE reads with MiXCR, giving one entry per CDR3 protein. The profile shows about 650,000 distinct CDR3 sequences, 40% to 65% of them singletons. The material sequenced was blood. The V call is TRBV12-3 or TRBV12-4, the J call TRBJ2-1, with a possible D match to TRBD2 (6 bases). The receptor comes from a woman older than 75 in good health. As DNA, the CDR3 is TGTGCCAGCACTCTGGGACTTCGCAATGAGCAGTTCTTC. Residues: CASTLGLRNEQFF.